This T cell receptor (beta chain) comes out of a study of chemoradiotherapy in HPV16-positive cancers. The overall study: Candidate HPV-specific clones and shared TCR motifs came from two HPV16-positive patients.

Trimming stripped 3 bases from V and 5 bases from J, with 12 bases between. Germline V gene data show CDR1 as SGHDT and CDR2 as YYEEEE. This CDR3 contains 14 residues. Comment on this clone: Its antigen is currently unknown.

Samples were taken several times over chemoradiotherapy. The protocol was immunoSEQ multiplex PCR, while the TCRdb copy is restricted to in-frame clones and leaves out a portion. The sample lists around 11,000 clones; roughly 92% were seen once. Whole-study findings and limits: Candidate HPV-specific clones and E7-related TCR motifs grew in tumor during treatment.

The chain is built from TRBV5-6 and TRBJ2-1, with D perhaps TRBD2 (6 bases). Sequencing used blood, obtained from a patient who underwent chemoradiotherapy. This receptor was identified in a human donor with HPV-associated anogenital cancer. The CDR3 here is CASSSGTYNNEQFF. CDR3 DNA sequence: TGTGCCAGCAGCTCCGGGACTTACAACAATGAGCAGTTCTTC. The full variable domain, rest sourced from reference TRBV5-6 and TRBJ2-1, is DAGVTQSPTHLIKTRGQQVTLRCSPKSGHDTVSWYQQALGQGPQFIFQYYEEEERQRGNFPDRFSGHQFPNYSSELNVNALLLGDSALYLCASSSGTYNNEQFFGPGTRLTVL.